A single T cell receptor (beta chain) is shown here with its context. Antigen unknown. Germline V lookup: CDR1 SGHAT, CDR2 FQNNGV. The CDR3 covers 12 residues. V gave up 5 bases and J gave up 10 bases; unmatched junction bases: 4. Survey-level immunoSEQ v3.0 assays were run. Sequencing was performed with immunoSEQ multiplex PCR; in TCRdb, only in-frame clones are kept and a portion is missing. The sample records some 26,000 clones, about 85% being singletons. This specimen belongs to a study of long-term antiretroviral therapy in people with HIV. Whole-study results and caveats: Controls showed broader CDR3 length ranges than did the HIV repertoires.

The input for sequencing was unsorted PBMCs, taken 2.7 years after starting antiretroviral therapy. This sequence originates from a man aged 40-49 years with HIV. The V call is TRBV11-2, the J call TRBJ2-1; 8 bases agree with TRBD1. The CDR3 loop is CASSQRTGEQFF. As DNA, the CDR3 is TGTGCCAGCAGCCAACGGACAGGGGAGCAGTTCTTC. The entire variable domain, with the rest obtained from reference TRBV11-2 and TRBJ2-1, is as follows: EAGVAQSPRYKIIEKRQSVAFWCNPISGHATLYWYQQILGQGPKLLIQFQNNGVVDDSQLPKDRFSAERLKGVDSTLKIQPAKLEDSAVYLCASSQRTGEQFFGPGTRLTVL.